The 29 T cell receptor beta chains given below trace back to one sample, sequenced in a study of response to subunit inactivated influenza vaccine. TCRdb used MiXCR to reprocess the RT-PCR reads, holding one entry per CDR3 protein. In the table there are a few hundred thousand distinct CDR3 sequences, about 12% of which are singletons. The sequences come from non-naive T cells sorted from PBMCs, collected 14 days before vaccination. The receptors here all came from a man between 45 and 60 years old who received an inactivated influenza vaccine.

This clonotype has a handful of counts. V usage is TRBV4-3 and J usage is TRBJ2-2; 10 nucleotides agree with TRBD2. Germline loops: CDR1 LGHNA, CDR2 YSLEER. The CDR3 runs to 15 residues. Trimming took 4 bases from V and 5 from J; bases not matched to a gene: 4. The DNA for the CDR3 is TGCGCCAGCAGCCGAACTAGCGGGACGACCGGGGAGCTGTTTTTT. This sequence encodes CASSRTSGTTGELFF.

This clonotype was counted between two and nine times. The chain employs TRBV25-1 and TRBJ1-1; the D is unclear. V shed 8 bases and J shed 4 bases, with 11 bases lying between them. The germline V gene encodes CDR1 MGHDK and CDR2 SYGVNS. This CDR3 is built from 12 residues. CDR3 in amino acids: CASGGVGTEAFF. In nucleotides, the CDR3 is TGTGCCAGCGGTGGGGTCGGCACTGAAGCTTTCTTT.

Ten or more counts support this clonotype. V is TRBV7-2 and J is TRBJ1-4; unclear D gene. The CDR3 loop spans 15 amino acids. From germline, CDR1 is SGHTA and CDR2 FQGNSA. Trimming removed 2 bases from V and 0 bases from J, with 7 bases in between. CDR3 sequence: CASSLSASTNEKLFF. The CDR3 DNA is TGTGCCAGCAGCTTAAGCGCCTCAACTAATGAAAAACTGTTTTTT.

This clonotype was seen at least ten times. The chain recombines TRBV6-2 or TRBV6-3 with TRBJ2-7, with 7 bases aligning to TRBD2. There are 14 residues in the CDR3. J was trimmed by 1 base and V by 6 bases; bases with no gene match: 6. The germline CDR1 and CDR2 sequences are MNHEY and SVGEGT. DNA for the CDR3: TGTGCCAGCAGGGACTGGCGGGAGTCCTACGAGCAGTACTTC. Encoded protein: CASRDWRESYEQYF.

The chain links TRBV12-3 or TRBV12-4 to TRBJ1-5; TRBD1 matches at 10 bases. This CDR3 spans 16 amino acids. V lost 5 bases to trimming and J lost 1 base; unmatched junction nucleotides: 5. The CDR3 spells CASSGDRGGSNQPQHF. For the CDR3, the DNA is TGTGCCAGCAGTGGGGACAGGGGAGGGAGCAATCAGCCCCAGCATTTT.

This clonotype occurred a few times. V and J are TRBV4-3 and TRBJ2-3; 7 bases fit TRBD2. The germline CDR1 and CDR2 sequences are LGHNA and YSLEER. Trimming removed 4 bases from V and 1 base from J; junction bases left unmatched: 8. The CDR3 covers 16 residues. The CDR3 region is CASSRGGGGGTDTQYF. The CDR3 DNA sequence: TGCGCCAGCAGCCGGGGGGGGGGAGGAGGCACAGATACGCAGTATTTT.

The CDR3 loop reads CASSPLAGVSDTQYF. The CDR3 DNA reads TGTGCCAGCAGCCCCCTAGCGGGAGTATCAGATACGCAGTATTTT. This chain connects TRBV3-1 to TRBJ2-3, with TRBD2 matching over 10 bases. The CDR3 consists of 15 residues. Germline assignment: CDR1 LGHDT and CDR2 YNNKEL (reference sequence). Trimming removed 4 bases from V and 4 bases from J; junction bases left unmatched: 5.

This clonotype was seen a few times. The chain uses TRBV12-3 or TRBV12-4 and TRBJ2-7; D unclear. The CDR3 spans 11 residues. With 2 bases removed from V and 6 bases from J, the gap between germline ends came to 5 bases. This chain's CDR3 is CASSLRSEQYF. The CDR3 DNA follows: TGTGCCAGCAGTTTAAGGAGCGAGCAGTACTTC.

This sequence joins TRBV27 and TRBJ2-1, with a possible D match to TRBD1 (6 bases). The CDR3 is made up of 12 amino acids. The V and J ends lost 6 bases and 10 bases respectively, with 13 bases between them. Germline CDR1 is MNHEY and CDR2 is SMNVEV (reference sequence). The CDR3 DNA reads as TGTGCCAGCAGGGGGGCTACACGCGAGCAGTTCTTC. The encoded protein is CASRGATREQFF.

This clonotype was seen more than once but under ten times. The J gene is TRBJ2-5, the V gene TRBV5-6; 9 bases line up with TRBD2. After removal of 4 bases from V and 5 bases from J, the junction contained 12 bases not matched to a gene. CDR1 and CDR2 from the germline V gene are SGHDT and YYEEEE. This CDR3 has 16 amino acids. The CDR3 bases are TGTGCCAGCAGCCCCCGAGTAGCGGGGGCCCAGGAGACCCAGTACTTC. Its protein product is CASSPRVAGAQETQYF.

The chain combines TRBV28 with TRBJ2-1, with D possibly being TRBD1 (7 bases). The CDR3 is made up of 17 amino acids. The V end lost 3 bases, the J end lost 7 bases, and 22 bases lay between the germline ends. Looked up from germline, CDR1 is MDHEN and CDR2 is SYDVKM. CDR3 nucleotides: TGTGCCAGCAGTTTCCCAGGGGGGATATGGGAAAGAAATGAGCAGTTCTTC. Protein: CASSFPGGIWERNEQFF.

This clonotype was seen a few times. The chain uses TRBV28 and TRBJ2-7; 7 nucleotides agree with TRBD1. The germline V gene has CDR1 MDHEN and CDR2 SYDVKM. With V trimmed by 7 bases and J by 0 bases, 12 bases remained unmatched. The CDR3 spans 16 residues. CDR3: CASTPSSGGVSYEQYF. CDR3 DNA sequence: TGTGCCAGCACCCCATCCTCAGGGGGTGTCTCCTACGAGCAGTACTTC.

The chain employs TRBV4-2 and TRBJ2-1, with 9 bases aligning to TRBD2. Germline CDR1 LGHNA, CDR2 YNFKEQ. The CDR3 sequence is 18 residues long. With V trimmed by 6 bases and J by 2 bases, 14 bases remained unmatched. This CDR3 is CASRMVASGEPAYNEQFF. CDR3 DNA sequence: TGTGCCAGCAGGATGGTGGCTAGCGGGGAGCCGGCCTACAATGAGCAGTTCTTC.

This clonotype was observed a handful of times. The rearrangement joins TRBV28 to TRBJ2-7; D not resolved. V lost 5 bases and J 2 bases, leaving 10 bases between the germline ends. The CDR3 sequence is 13 residues long. Germline V gene sequence: CDR1 MDHEN, CDR2 SYDVKM. The CDR3 loop reads CASSHYGAYEQYF. The CDR3 DNA follows: TGTGCCAGCAGTCACTACGGTGCCTACGAGCAGTACTTC.

A few counts support this clonotype. The chain recombines TRBV20-1 with TRBJ2-7; TRBD2 matches 7 bases. This CDR3 comprises 14 residues. CDR1 and CDR2 (germline): DFQATT, SNEGSKA (reference sequence). Trimming at V came to 0 bases and at J to 6 bases, leaving 8 bases not matched to a gene. CDR3 DNA sequence: TGCAGTGCTAGAGATATGCGGGAGCGCTCCGAGCAGTACTTC. It translates to CSARDMRERSEQYF.

This chain connects TRBV28 to TRBJ1-2; perhaps TRBD1 as D (6 bases). V was pared by 5 bases and J by 6 bases, with 10 bases between. From germline, CDR1 is MDHEN and CDR2 SYDVKM. CDR3 length equals 12 residues. The CDR3 bases are TGTGCCAGCAGTCTCAGACAGGATGGCTACACCTTC. It encodes CASSLRQDGYTF.

The table lists this clonotype with a few counts. The chain combines TRBV15 with TRBJ2-4; tentative D call: TRBD1 (6 bases). This CDR3 spans 17 amino acids. V was trimmed by 2 bases and J by 7 bases, leaving 21 bases between them. Germline V CDR1 and CDR2: LNHNV, YYDKDF (reference sequence). The chain's CDR3 is CATSRSILQGMWNIQYF. DNA for the CDR3: TGTGCCACCAGCAGATCAATACTTCAGGGGATGTGGAACATTCAGTACTTC.

The chain couples TRBV5-1 to TRBJ2-5, with D possibly TRBD1 on 6 matching bases. Germline lookup yields CDR1 SGHRS and CDR2 YFSETQ. Trimming stripped 7 bases from V and 2 bases from J, with 12 bases between. The CDR3 consists of 13 residues. The CDR3 here is CASGTGYQETQYF. In DNA form, the CDR3 reads TGCGCCAGCGGTACAGGGTATCAAGAGACCCAGTACTTC.

V is TRBV2 and J is TRBJ2-3; the D is unclear. Germline CDR1 and CDR2: SNHLY and FYNNEI. V was shortened by 0 bases and J by 3 bases, with 13 bases between the two germline ends. This CDR3 region has 16 residues. The DNA for the CDR3 is TGTGCCAGCAGTGAAGCTTTGGGGTATTATACAGATACGCAGTATTTT. It yields the protein CASSEALGYYTDTQYF.

This clonotype was counted ten times or more. This chain joins TRBV4-2 and TRBJ2-1, with 7 bases matching TRBD1. V dropped 3 bases and J dropped 12; count of bases not matched to a gene: 8. The CDR3 is 13 amino acids. CDR1 LGHNA and CDR2 YNFKEQ come from the germline V gene. For the CDR3, the DNA is TGTGCCAGCAGCCAGGCCACAGGGGAAAGGCAGTTCTTC. This encodes CASSQATGERQFF.

This clonotype showed up many times. The chain employs TRBV14 and TRBJ2-2, with 7 bases matching TRBD1. The CDR3 extends over 17 amino acids. Germline V gene sequence: CDR1 SGHDN, CDR2 FVKESK. Trimming removed 2 bases from V and 3 bases from J; junction bases left unmatched: 9. CDR3 in amino acids: CASSQHTGTVYTGELFF. The DNA for the CDR3 is TGTGCCAGCAGCCAACACACCGGGACAGTCTACACCGGGGAGCTGTTTTTT. Supplemented by reference TRBV14 and TRBJ2-2, the full variable domain reads EAGVTQFPSHSVIEKGQTVTLRCDPISGHDNLYWYRRVMGKEIKFLLHFVKESKQDESGMPNNRFLAERTGGTYSTLKVQPAELEDSGVYFCASSQHTGTVYTGELFFGEGSRLTVL.

This clonotype was seen only a few times. The CDR3 DNA follows: TGTGCCAGCAGTGAGGGACTGGGAGATACGCAGTATTTT. Encoded protein: CASSEGLGDTQYF. The chain links TRBV2 to TRBJ2-3; weak D call: TRBD2 (6 bases). Germline V gene lookup returns CDR1 SNHLY and CDR2 FYNNEI. CDR3 length: 13 residues. V was clipped by 3 bases and J by 5 bases, with 9 bases between them.

This clonotype was picked up a small number of times. The J gene is TRBJ1-6, the V gene TRBV10-1; 9 bases match TRBD1. The CDR3 runs to 14 residues. The germline gives CDR1 WNHNN, CDR2 SYGVQD (reference sequence). CDR3 loop: CSPTGGDCCSPLHF. The CDR3 coding sequence is TGCTCACCCACAGGGGGCGACTGCTGCTCACCCCTCCACTTT.

The V and J genes are TRBV10-3 and TRBJ2-3, with 10 nucleotides matching TRBD1. The CDR3 spans 16 residues. CDR1 and CDR2 from the germline V gene are ENHRY and SYGVKD. V shed 4 bases, J shed 0 bases, and the junction held 4 bases outside the gene matches. CDR3 region: CAISAGTGDSTDTQYF. CDR3 DNA sequence: TGTGCCATCAGTGCTGGGACAGGGGATAGCACAGATACGCAGTATTTT.

This clonotype was counted many times. The chain employs TRBV15 and TRBJ1-2; a possible D gene is TRBD1 (5 bases). Trimming shortened V by 1 base and J by 5 bases, and 11 bases separated the two germline ends. From germline, CDR1 is LNHNV and CDR2 YYDKDF (reference sequence). The CDR3 contains 14 residues. In nucleotides, the CDR3 is TGTGCCACCAGCAGAGGAGGGGACCGATATGGCTACACCTTC. The encoded protein is CATSRGGDRYGYTF.

This clonotype has at least ten counts. The CDR3 here is CASSLGLATGELFF. The CDR3 DNA is TGTGCCAGCAGCTTGGGACTAGCCACCGGGGAGCTGTTTTTT. The chain recombines TRBV14 with TRBJ2-2, with 9 nucleotides matching TRBD2. The germline gives CDR1 SGHDN, CDR2 FVKESK. V dropped 5 bases and J dropped 4; count of bases not matched to a gene: 2. This CDR3 has 14 amino acids.

This clonotype occurred a few times. The chain uses TRBV7-2 and TRBJ2-1, with 10 bases identical to TRBD2. Germline V gene sequence: CDR1 SGHTA, CDR2 FQGNSA. This CDR3 is built from 15 residues. Trimming removed 5 bases from V and 8 bases from J; junction bases left unmatched: 9. CDR3 loop: CASSISGRPGDEQFF. CDR3 sequence (DNA): TGTGCCAGCAGCATTAGCGGGAGGCCGGGCGATGAGCAGTTCTTC.

The V gene is TRBV9, the J gene TRBJ2-5; 7 bases map to TRBD1. This CDR3 is 15 amino acids long. V lost 2 bases, J lost 5 bases, and 9 bases stayed unmatched. From germline, CDR1 is SGDLS and CDR2 YYNGEE. CDR3 bases: TGTGCCAGCAGCGTCAGGGGGAGAGGAGGCGAGACCCAGTACTTC. Translated: CASSVRGRGGETQYF.

This clonotype was observed a handful of times. The chain carries TRBV5-1 and TRBJ1-1; no definite D call. From germline, CDR1 is SGHRS and CDR2 YFSETQ. The CDR3 extends over 16 amino acids. The V end lost 7 bases, the J end lost 3 bases, and 22 bases lay between the germline ends. CDR3 nucleotides: TGCGCCAGCTACGAGGGATTGGGGTTTTCGTACACTGAAGCTTTCTTT. It specifies CASYEGLGFSYTEAFF.